The clone carrying this T cell receptor beta chain came up once. Antigen specificity is unknown. Other nucleotide sequences from this sample produce the same CDR3. The data are from a study of cytomegalovirus exposure and HLA in healthy donors. The study's findings and limits: It was 150 to 200 TCR beta chains that were listed as cytomegalovirus-associated. In a later analysis, V- and J-gene trimming of beta chains associated with a DCLRE1C missense variant, replicated independently.

The CDR3 totals 14 residues. The germline V gene has CDR1 SGHRS and CDR2 YFSETQ. Trimming took 1 base from V and 6 from J; bases not matched to a gene: 3. Use of 60 Vbeta and 13 Jbeta primers characterized the PCR. The protocol was immunoSEQ multiplex PCR, while the TCRdb copy is restricted to in-frame clones and leaves out a portion. The sample contains some 150,000 clones, around 83% of which appear only once. The sample comprised PBMCs. This chain uses TRBV5-1 with TRBJ2-7; 11 bases are shared with TRBD2. This TCR derives from a woman aged 45 to 65 in good health and CMV-seropositive. DNA for the CDR3: TGCGCCAGCAGCTTGACTAGCGGGAGCGGCGAGCAGTACTTC. Residues: CASSLTSGSGEQYF.